This T cell receptor beta chain was captured in a study of blood T cell repertoires in COVID-19. Germline trimming cut 4 bases from V and 2 bases from J; bases unmatched to any gene: 6. Germline V CDR1 and CDR2: SGHRS, YFSETQ. This CDR3 is built from 15 residues. The protocol was immunoSEQ multiplex PCR, while the TCRdb copy is restricted to in-frame clones and leaves out a portion. Here the sample spans 100,000 to 150,000 clones, 70% to 75% being singletons. The J gene is TRBJ2-7, the V gene TRBV5-1; 10 positions match TRBD2. The sequencing input was peripheral blood. This TCR derives from a man aged 55 to 70 with acute or convalescent COVID-19. This CDR3 reads CASSIGLAATYEQYF. The CDR3 nucleotides read TGCGCCAGCAGCATAGGACTAGCGGCTACCTACGAGCAGTACTTC.